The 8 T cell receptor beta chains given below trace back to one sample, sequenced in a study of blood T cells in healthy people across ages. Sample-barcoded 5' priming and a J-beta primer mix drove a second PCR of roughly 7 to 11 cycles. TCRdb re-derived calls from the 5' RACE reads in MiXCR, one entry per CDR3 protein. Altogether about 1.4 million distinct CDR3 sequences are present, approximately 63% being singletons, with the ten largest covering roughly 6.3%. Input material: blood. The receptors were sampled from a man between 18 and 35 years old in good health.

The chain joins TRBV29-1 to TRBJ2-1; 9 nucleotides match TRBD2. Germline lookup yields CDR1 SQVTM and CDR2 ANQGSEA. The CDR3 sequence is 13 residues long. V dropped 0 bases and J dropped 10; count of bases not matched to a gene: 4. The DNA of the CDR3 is TGCAGCGTTGAAGATCGGGGGACTAGCGAGCAGTTCTTC. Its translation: CSVEDRGTSEQFF.

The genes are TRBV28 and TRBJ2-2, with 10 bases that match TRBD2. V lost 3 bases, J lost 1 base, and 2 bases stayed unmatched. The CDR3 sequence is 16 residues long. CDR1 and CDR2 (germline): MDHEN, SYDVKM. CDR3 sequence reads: CASSFRTSGNTGELFF. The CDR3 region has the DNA TGTGCCAGCAGTTTCCGGACTAGCGGGAACACCGGGGAGCTGTTTTTT.

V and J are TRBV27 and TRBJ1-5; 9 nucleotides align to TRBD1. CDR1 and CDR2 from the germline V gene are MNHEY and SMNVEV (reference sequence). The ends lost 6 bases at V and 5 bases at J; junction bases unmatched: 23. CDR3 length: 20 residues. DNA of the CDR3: TGTGCCAGCAGACAACTCCCCGGGACAGGGCGATTTGGCCTTTATCAGCCCCAGCATTTT. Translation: CASRQLPGTGRFGLYQPQHF.

CDR3 bases: TGTGCCAGCAGTGGAAGACAGATGTACGAGCAGTACTTC. It is translated as CASSGRQMYEQYF. This sequence joins TRBV6-6 and TRBJ2-7, with D perhaps matching TRBD1 (5 bases). V lost 5 bases, J lost 4 bases, and 12 bases lay in between. This CDR3 is 13 amino acids long. The germline V gene has CDR1 MNHNY and CDR2 SVGAGI (reference sequence).

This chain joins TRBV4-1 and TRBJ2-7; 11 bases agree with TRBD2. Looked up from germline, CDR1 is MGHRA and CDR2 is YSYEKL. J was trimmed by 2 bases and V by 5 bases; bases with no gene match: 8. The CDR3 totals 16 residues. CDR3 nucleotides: TGCGCCAGCAGCAAAAAAGGGACTAGCGGCACCTACGAGCAGTACTTC. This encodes CASSKKGTSGTYEQYF.

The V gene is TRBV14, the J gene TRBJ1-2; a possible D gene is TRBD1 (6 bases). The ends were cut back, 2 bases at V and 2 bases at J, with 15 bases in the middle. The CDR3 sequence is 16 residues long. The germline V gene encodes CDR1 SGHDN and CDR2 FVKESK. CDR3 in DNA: TGTGCCAGCAGCCAACGGGACGGCAGGGGCAACTATGGCTACACCTTC. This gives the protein CASSQRDGRGNYGYTF.

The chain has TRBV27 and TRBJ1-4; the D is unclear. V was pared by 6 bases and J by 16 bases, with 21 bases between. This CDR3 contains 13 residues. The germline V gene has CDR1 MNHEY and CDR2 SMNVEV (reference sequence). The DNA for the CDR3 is TGTGCCAGCAGCGGGAGTCCTAAAAATAAGAAGTTTTTT. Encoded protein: CASSGSPKNKKFF.

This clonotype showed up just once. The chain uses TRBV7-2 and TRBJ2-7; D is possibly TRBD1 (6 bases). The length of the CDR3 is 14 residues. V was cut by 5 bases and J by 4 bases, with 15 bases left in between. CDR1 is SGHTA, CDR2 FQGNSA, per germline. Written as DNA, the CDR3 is TGTGCCAGCAGCAGGGCCGGGACATTTTACGAGCAGTACTTC. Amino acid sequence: CASSRAGTFYEQYF.